Listed below are T cell receptor beta chains from one sample, sequenced in a study of cytotoxic CD8 clonotypes in ibrutinib-treated CLL. Sequenced by immunoSEQ multiplex PCR; TCRdb stores in-frame clones only, minus some. The data contain about 200,000 clones, around 70% of them singletons. The material was PBMCs, obtained after 12 months of ibrutinib treatment. These receptors all stem from a human donor with chronic lymphocytic leukemia. The CDR3 runs from the conserved cysteine through the conserved F or W. A D gene is named only where the DNA matches it firmly. The size field is filled for only some rows; it gives once, few, many or a size class.

NA	TRBJ2-5	TRBV18	NA	TGTGCCAGCTCACCGGGAGCAACCGGAGAGACCCAGTACTTC	CASSPGATGETQYF
NA	TRBJ1-2	TRBV6-6	NA	TGTGCCAGCAGCCCACGTCCGGTTGGCTACACCTTC	CASSPRPVGYTF
few	TRBJ2-1	TRBV27	NA	TGTGCCAGCAGTTTAGGGAGTAGCGACACAGCTGGGATCTTC	CASSLGSSDTAGIF
NA	TRBJ2-1	TRBV4-2	TRBD2	TGTGCCAGCGGCGATGCAGCGGGGGGGGGTGGTGAGCAGTTCTTC	CASGDAAGGGGEQFF
many	TRBJ2-5	TRBV5-1	TRBD1	TGCGCCAGCAGCGGGGGGACAGGAGGGTACCAAGAGACCCAGTACTTC	CASSGGTGGYQETQYF
NA	TRBJ2-5	TRBV25-1	NA	TGTGCCAGCAGTGAAGGCATAGAGACCCAGTACTTC	CASSEGIETQYF
once	TRBJ1-1	TRBV11-3	NA	TGTGCCAGCAGCTTAGGGCGAAACACTGAAGCTTTCTTT	CASSLGRNTEAFF
NA	TRBJ1-2	TRBV28	NA	TGTGCCAGCAGTTCGCCTCCCGGGGGGGGGAGCTATGGCTACACCTTC	CASSSPPGGGSYGYTF
many	TRBJ1-2	TRBV6-1	NA	TGTGCCAGCAGTGCGGGTGACAGACGGGCCGGCTACACCTTC	CASSAGDRRAGYTF
NA	TRBJ1-4	TRBV9	TRBD1	TGTGCCAGCAGCGGGGACAGATACCTTAACGAAAAACTGTTTTTT	CASSGDRYLNEKLFF
NA	TRBJ2-5	TRBV6-5	NA	TGTGCCAGCAGCCAGGGACCAGAGACCCAGTACTTC	CASSQGPETQYF
NA	TRBJ2-1	TRBV7-6	NA	TGTGCCAGCAGCCCGATCTCAAGTTACAATGAGCAGTTCTTC	CASSPISSYNEQFF